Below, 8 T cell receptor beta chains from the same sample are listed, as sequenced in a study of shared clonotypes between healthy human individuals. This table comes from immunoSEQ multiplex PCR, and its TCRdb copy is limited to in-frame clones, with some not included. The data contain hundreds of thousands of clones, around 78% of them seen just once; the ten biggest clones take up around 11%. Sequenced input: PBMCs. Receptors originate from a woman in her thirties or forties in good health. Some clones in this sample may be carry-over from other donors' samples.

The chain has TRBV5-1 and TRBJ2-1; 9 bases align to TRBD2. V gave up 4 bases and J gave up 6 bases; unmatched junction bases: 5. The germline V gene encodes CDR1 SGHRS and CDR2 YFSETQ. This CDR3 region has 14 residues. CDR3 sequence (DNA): TGCGCCAGCAGCCGTAGCGGGAGAGGCAATGAGCAGTTCTTC. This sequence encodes CASSRSGRGNEQFF.

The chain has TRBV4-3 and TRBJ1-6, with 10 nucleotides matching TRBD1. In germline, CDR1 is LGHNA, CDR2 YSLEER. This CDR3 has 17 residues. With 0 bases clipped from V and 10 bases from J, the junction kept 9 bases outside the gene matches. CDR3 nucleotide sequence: TGCGCCAGCAGCCAAGAAGCCGGGGACAGGGGATTCTCACCCCTCCACTTT. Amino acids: CASSQEAGDRGFSPLHF.

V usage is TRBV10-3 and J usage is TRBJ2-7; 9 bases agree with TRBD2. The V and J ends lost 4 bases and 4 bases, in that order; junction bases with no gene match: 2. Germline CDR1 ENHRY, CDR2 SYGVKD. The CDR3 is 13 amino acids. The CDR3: CAISVSGRYEQYF. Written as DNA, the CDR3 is TGTGCCATCAGTGTTAGCGGGAGATACGAGCAGTACTTC.

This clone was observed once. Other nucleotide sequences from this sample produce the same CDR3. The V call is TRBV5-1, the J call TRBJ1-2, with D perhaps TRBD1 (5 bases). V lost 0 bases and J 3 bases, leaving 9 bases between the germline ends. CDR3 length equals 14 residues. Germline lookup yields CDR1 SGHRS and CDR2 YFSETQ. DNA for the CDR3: TGCGCCAGCAGCTTGGATGGGGGTGACTATGGCTACACCTTC. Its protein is CASSLDGGDYGYTF.

The CDR3 coding sequence is TGTGCCAGCAGCTTAGGTCCCGATCAGCCCCAGCATTTT. Translated, it gives CASSLGPDQPQHF. The V and J genes are TRBV7-6 and TRBJ1-5; no firm D call. CDR1 is SGHVS, CDR2 FNYEAQ, per germline. Trimming cost V 1 base and J 5 bases, with 6 bases left between them. The CDR3 runs 13 residues.

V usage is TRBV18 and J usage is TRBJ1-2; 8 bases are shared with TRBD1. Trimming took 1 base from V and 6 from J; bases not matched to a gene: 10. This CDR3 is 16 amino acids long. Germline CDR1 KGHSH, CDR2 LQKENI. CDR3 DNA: TGTGCCAGCTCACCACTGAGCCAGGGGGCGCGAGATGGCTACACCTTC. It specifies CASSPLSQGARDGYTF.

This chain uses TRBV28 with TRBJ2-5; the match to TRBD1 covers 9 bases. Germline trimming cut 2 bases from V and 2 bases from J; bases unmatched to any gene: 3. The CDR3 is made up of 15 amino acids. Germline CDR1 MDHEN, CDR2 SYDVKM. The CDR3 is CASSLGTGRQETQYF. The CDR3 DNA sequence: TGTGCCAGCAGTTTAGGGACAGGGAGGCAAGAGACCCAGTACTTC.

The CDR3 DNA sequence: TGTGCCAGCTCGACGGACAGGGGGGCCTACGAGCAGTACTTC. Translated: CASSTDRGAYEQYF. V usage is TRBV18 and J usage is TRBJ2-7; 10 bases agree with TRBD1. CDR3 length: 14 residues. J gave up 2 bases and V 6 bases, and 4 bases lay outside the gene matches. Germline CDR1 KGHSH, CDR2 LQKENI.